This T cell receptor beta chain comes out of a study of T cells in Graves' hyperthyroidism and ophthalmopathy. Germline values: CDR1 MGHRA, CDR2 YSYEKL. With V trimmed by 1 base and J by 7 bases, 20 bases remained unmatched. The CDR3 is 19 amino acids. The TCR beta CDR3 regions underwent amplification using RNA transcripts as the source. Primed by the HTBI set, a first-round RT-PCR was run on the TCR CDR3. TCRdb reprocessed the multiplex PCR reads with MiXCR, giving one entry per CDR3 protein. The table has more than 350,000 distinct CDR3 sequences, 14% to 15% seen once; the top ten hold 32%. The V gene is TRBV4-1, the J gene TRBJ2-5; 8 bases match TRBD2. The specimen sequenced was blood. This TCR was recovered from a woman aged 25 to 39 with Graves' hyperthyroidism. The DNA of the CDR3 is TGCGCCAGCAGCCAAGCCCCCCCGGTAGGGTCCGGGAGGGCGAGGACCCAGTACTTC. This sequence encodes CASSQAPPVGSGRARTQYF.